This is a list of T cell receptor beta chains from one sample in a study of read filtering for tumor transcriptome and immune sequencing. One entry per CDR3 protein, called by TCRdb with MiXCR from the reads. The sample holds around 60,000 distinct CDR3 sequences, approximately 19% seen once. What was sequenced was a population of CD138-negative cells sorted from bone marrow. These receptors all stem from a donor at least 40 years old with multiple myeloma. CDR3s include the opening cysteine and the closing phenylalanine or tryptophan. The D gene is left open where the match is weak. Some rows have no size entry. The others give once, few or many, or a class for an expanded clone.

NA,12,TRBV9,TRBJ2-3,few,TGTGCCAGCGCCTTTGGCACAGATACGCAGTATTTT,CASAFGTDTQYF
NA,14,TRBV9,TRBJ2-1,many,TGTGCCAGCAGCTCCCTGTTCTCCTACAATGAGCAGTTCTTC,CASSSLFSYNEQFF
TRBD1,13,TRBV20-1,TRBJ1-6,many,TGCAGTGTCGCTACAGGGGTGGGTTCACCCCTCCACTTT,CSVATGVGSPLHF
TRBD2,16,TRBV5-4,TRBJ2-3,many,TGTGCCAGCAGCTTCCCGGGACTAGCGTCGGCAGATACGCAGTATTTT,CASSFPGLASADTQYF
NA,16,TRBV18,TRBJ2-3,NA,TGTGCCAGCTCACCTTCGACAGTGGGGGGCACAGATACGCAGTATTTT,CASSPSTVGGTDTQYF
NA,17,TRBV28,TRBJ2-1,NA,TGTGCCAGCAGTTTACCCCGGATAGGGGAAACGTACAATGCGCAGTTCTTC,CASSLPRIGETYNAQFF
NA,13,TRBV28,TRBJ2-2,many,TGTGCCAGCAGTTTATTTCTTACCGGGGAGCTGTTTTTT,CASSLFLTGELFF
NA,18,TRBV12-3/TRBV12-4,TRBJ1-5,medium-sized,TGTGCCAGCAGTCCACCCTCCTTAAGGGGTTCTAGCAATCAGCCCCAGCATTTT,CASSPPSLRGSSNQPQHF
NA,14,TRBV20-1,TRBJ1-1,many,TGCAGTGCTAGAGCAATAGTAAGTCCAAGGATGGCTTTCTTT,CSARAIVSPRMAFF
TRBD1,14,TRBV6-6,TRBJ2-7,many,TGTGCCAGCAGAATTCGACAGGGGGCCAACGAGCAGTACTTC,CASRIRQGANEQYF
NA,15,TRBV7-2,TRBJ2-1,many,TGTGCCAGCAGGACTTACACTAGCTCCTACAATGAGCAGTTCTTC,CASRTYTSSYNEQFF
NA,16,TRBV7-2,TRBJ2-2,NA,TGTGCCAGCAGCCCCCCGGGAGCTCCGAACACCGGGGAGCTGTTTTTT,CASSPPGAPNTGELFF
NA,11,TRBV29-1,TRBJ1-1,many,TGCAGCGTAAGTTCTGGCCCTGAAGCTTTCTTT,CSVSSGPEAFF
NA,15,TRBV4-2,TRBJ1-5,NA,TGTGCCAGCAGCCAAGTCCTTTCCCCGGAGAAGCCCCAGCATTTT,CASSQVLSPEKPQHF
TRBD1,16,TRBV10-3,TRBJ2-3,NA,TGCGCCATCAGTGAGTCGACAGGGCTTGGCACAGATATGAAGTATTTT,CAISESTGLGTDMKYF
NA,11,TRBV29-1,TRBJ2-5,many,TGCAGCGTTGAAGCGGGGGAGACCCAGTACTTC,CSVEAGETQYF
TRBD2,20,TRBV20-1,TRBJ2-1,many,TGCAGTGCTAGGTTTCCCCCAGGGACTAGCGGGGTTAGCTCCTACAATGAGCAGTTCTTC,CSARFPPGTSGVSSYNEQFF
NA,14,TRBV6-6,TRBJ2-5,many,TGTGCCAGCAGCCGGGACGGTAACCAAGAGACCCAGTACTTC,CASSRDGNQETQYF
TRBD2,13,TRBV2,TRBJ2-1,medium-sized,TGTGCCAGCATGGGACTAGCGTACAATGAGCAGTTCTTC,CASMGLAYNEQFF
NA,14,TRBV7-9,TRBJ1-3,NA,TGTGCCAGCAGCTTAGAAGTCTCTGGAAACACCATATATTTT,CASSLEVSGNTIYF
NA,14,TRBV3-1,TRBJ2-3,NA,TGTGCCAGCAGCCCTACTAGAAGCACAGATACGCAGTATTTT,CASSPTRSTDTQYF
NA,14,TRBV5-1,TRBJ2-3,few,TGCGCCAGCAGCTTGGCCGAAGGCACAGATACGCAGTATTTT,CASSLAEGTDTQYF
NA,11,TRBV7-9,TRBJ2-5,many,TGTGCCAGCAGCTTATTGGAGACCCAGTACTTC,CASSLLETQYF
NA,12,TRBV6-4,TRBJ2-2,many,TGTGCCAGCGGTACGGGGGCCGGGGAGCTGTTTTTT,CASGTGAGELFF
NA,15,TRBV15,TRBJ2-5,many,TGTGCCACCAGCCCTGGGGAAAAAGCTCCAGAGACCCAGTACTTC,CATSPGEKAPETQYF
NA,15,TRBV6-1,TRBJ1-3,many,TGTGCCAGCAGTGTCAACAGAGCCTCTGGAAACACCATATATTTT,CASSVNRASGNTIYF
NA,16,TRBV7-8,TRBJ2-2,many,TGTGCCAGCAGCCACCGGGACTCCAGCCTAACCGGGGAGCTGTTTTTT,CASSHRDSSLTGELFF
NA,16,TRBV19,TRBJ2-6,many,TGTGCCAGTAGTTCCCTTCAGACGGCTGGGGCCAACGTCCTGACTTTC,CASSSLQTAGANVLTF
TRBD2,12,TRBV29-1,TRBJ2-5,few,TGCAGCGTCTCTAGCGGGAGTGAGACCCAGTACTTC,CSVSSGSETQYF
NA,15,TRBV15,TRBJ1-2,many,TGTGCCACCAGCAGAGACTTCAGGGGTAACTATGGCTATACCTTC,CATSRDFRGNYGYTF
NA,11,TRBV3-1,TRBJ1-6,many,TGTGCCAGCAGCCAGAATTCACCCCTCCACTTT,CASSQNSPLHF
NA,14,TRBV20-1,TRBJ2-6,many,TGCAGTGCTAGGGGGGGCTCTGGGGCCAACGTCCTGACTTTC,CSARGGSGANVLTF
TRBD2,15,TRBV6-1,TRBJ2-5,NA,TGTGCCAGCAGTGATACTAGCGGGAACCAAGAGACCCAGTACTTC,CASSDTSGNQETQYF
NA,14,TRBV5-1,TRBJ2-7,NA,TGCGCCAGCGGCATGCGTATGAGCTCCTACGAGCAGTACTTC,CASGMRMSSYEQYF
NA,14,TRBV18,TRBJ1-3,NA,TGTGCCAGCTCACCAAACAGGTCCGGAAACACCATATATTTT,CASSPNRSGNTIYF
NA,13,TRBV12-3/TRBV12-4,TRBJ1-5,many,TGTGCCAGCCGCGCTGGGCGATATCAGCCCCAGCATTTT,CASRAGRYQPQHF
NA,14,TRBV7-9,TRBJ2-1,NA,TGTGCCAACAGCCCAAGCAGGTCAACAGATGAGCAGTTCTTC,CANSPSRSTDEQFF
NA,15,TRBV7-9,TRBJ1-2,many,TGTGCCAGCAGCTCCACGGCCGGGGCGAACTATGGCTACACCTTC,CASSSTAGANYGYTF
TRBD2,14,TRBV20-1,TRBJ2-5,NA,TGCAGTGCCGGCGGACTAGCGGGAGTCGAGACCCAGTACTTC,CSAGGLAGVETQYF
TRBD2,15,TRBV7-8,TRBJ2-2,many,TGTGCCAGCAGCTATGAGCGGGGCAACACCGGGGAGCTGTTTTTT,CASSYERGNTGELFF
TRBD2,13,TRBV6-4,TRBJ2-1,NA,TGTGCCAGCAGTGGGGGAACTAGCGCAGAGCAGTTCTTC,CASSGGTSAEQFF
NA,15,TRBV28,TRBJ2-1,NA,TGTGCCAGCGGTTTTCCGACAGTGATTGGTAATGAGCAGTTCTTC,CASGFPTVIGNEQFF
NA,18,TRBV6-2/TRBV6-3,TRBJ2-6,many,TGTGCCAGCAGTTACCCGTTGGGACTGCCCTCTGGGGCCAACGTCCTGACTTTC,CASSYPLGLPSGANVLTF